Detailed here is one TCR beta chain. The sample originates from a study of blood T cell repertoires in COVID-19. About the research overall: From T cells, B-cell-depleted T cells, or PBMCs came the material, which was cDNA or gDNA.

Trimming shortened V by 2 bases and J by 12 bases, and 8 bases separated the two germline ends. CDR3 length equals 12 residues. Germline V CDR1 and CDR2: LNHNV, YYDKDF (reference sequence). As originally analysed: By means of reference gene primer amplification, nucleated cell counts were estimated. Sequencing was performed with immunoSEQ multiplex PCR; in TCRdb, only in-frame clones are kept and a portion is missing. D and trimming were read from the DNA, whereas the V and J calls and clone size are those reported in that table. The data show 100,000 to 150,000 clones, with around 80% seen just once and more than 15% held by the top ten.

V is TRBV15 and J is TRBJ1-6; D is uncertain. Source material: peripheral blood. This sequence originates from a man aged 60 to 75 with active or convalescent COVID-19. In DNA, the CDR3 is TGTGCCACCAGCAGAACTCCCGAACCCCTCCACTTT. Its protein is CATSRTPEPLHF. Full variable domain (outside the CDR3, taken from reference TRBV15 and TRBJ1-6): DAMVIQNPRYQVTQFGKPVTLSCSQTLNHNVMYWYQQKSSQAPKLLFHYYDKDFNNEADTPDNFQSRRPNTSFCFLDIRSPGLGDTAMYLCATSRTPEPLHFGNGTRLTVT.